This TCR beta chain originates from a study of regulatory T cells in long-lasting Graves disease. For TCR beta, libraries came from iRepertoire HTBI primers and Arm-PCR of CDR3 regions. TCRdb recomputed calls from the multiplex PCR reads with MiXCR, one row per CDR3 protein. The sample holds fewer than 550,000 distinct CDR3 sequences; 20% to 25% are singletons and the top ten take over 6%. Germline CDR1 is MNHEY and CDR2 is SVGEGT. CDR3 size: 13 residues. V lost 1 base to trimming and J lost 3 bases, with 6 bases between them. Regarding time point: persistent/refractory GD, antithyroid drugs over 5 years with positive TRAb. From RNA extracted from PBMCs, the TCR library was made. Concerning this clonotype: Its antigen is as yet unknown.

Regarding the study as a whole: In persistent patients, shared public clonotypes (under 3,000) outnumbered those in new patients (about 970). Persistent Graves' patients showed less TCR diversity than newly diagnosed patients showed.

This sample comprised peripheral blood mononuclear cells (PBMCs), obtained when the disease was refractory, from a patient treated with antithyroid drugs. The sequence was collected from a female donor with Graves disease. The chain employs TRBV6-2 or TRBV6-3 and TRBJ1-1; possibly TRBD1 for D (5 bases). As DNA, the CDR3 is TGTGCCAGCAGTTACTTGGGGCACACTGAAGCTTTCTTT. Translating gives CASSYLGHTEAFF.